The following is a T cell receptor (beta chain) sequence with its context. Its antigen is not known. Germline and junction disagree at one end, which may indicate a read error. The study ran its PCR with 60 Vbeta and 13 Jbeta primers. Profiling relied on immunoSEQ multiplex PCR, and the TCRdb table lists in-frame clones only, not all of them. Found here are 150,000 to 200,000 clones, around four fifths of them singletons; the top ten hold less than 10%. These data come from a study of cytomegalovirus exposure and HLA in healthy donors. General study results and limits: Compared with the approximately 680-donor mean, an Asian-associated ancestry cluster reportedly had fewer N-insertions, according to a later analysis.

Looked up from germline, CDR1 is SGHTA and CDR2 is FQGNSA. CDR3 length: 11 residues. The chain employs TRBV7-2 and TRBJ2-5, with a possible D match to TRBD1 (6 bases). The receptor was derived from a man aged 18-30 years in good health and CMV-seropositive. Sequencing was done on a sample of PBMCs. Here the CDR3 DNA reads TGTGCCAGCAGCTTAGTCTGGGGGCTTGACTTC. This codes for CASSLVWGLDF.